The TCR beta chain described here comes from a study of molecular identifiers for immune sequencing clone quantification. For the study at large: Four of five RNA aliquots from about 19,000 or 110,000 naive CD8 T cells were sequenced.

The germline CDR1 and CDR2 sequences are MGHRA and YSYEKL. This CDR3 contains 16 residues. Overall study findings and caveats: In naive cells, under 1% of molecules belonged to clones above 20 RNA copies, against over 99% in effector cells.

Sorted cell numbers of roughly 19,000 to 1,000,000, with 10%, 30% or 50% RNA, served as input for naive CD8 libraries. Notes on this clonotype: Its antigen remains unidentified. One end of the junction fails to match germline, which may point to a read error.

The bulk TCR libraries were made with methods described before and with listed TCR primers. TCRdb re-analysed the PCR reads in MiXCR, keeping a single row per CDR3 protein. This table holds around 65,000 distinct CDR3 sequences, around a sixth found once. The sequence derives from a human donor in good health. Some libraries in this study had Jurkat cell RNA spiked in. Sequenced input: naive CD8+ T cells from blood, with Jurkat cell RNA spiked in. Subset meaning: FACS-sorted CD8+CD4-CCR7+CD45RA+ naive T cells. This chain connects TRBV4-1 to TRBJ2-1, with 7 bases that match TRBD2. For the CDR3, the DNA is TGCGTCAGCAGCCAAAGAACTAGCGAGGTTGCCCCTGAGCAGTTCTTC. As protein: CVSSQRTSEVAPEQFF.